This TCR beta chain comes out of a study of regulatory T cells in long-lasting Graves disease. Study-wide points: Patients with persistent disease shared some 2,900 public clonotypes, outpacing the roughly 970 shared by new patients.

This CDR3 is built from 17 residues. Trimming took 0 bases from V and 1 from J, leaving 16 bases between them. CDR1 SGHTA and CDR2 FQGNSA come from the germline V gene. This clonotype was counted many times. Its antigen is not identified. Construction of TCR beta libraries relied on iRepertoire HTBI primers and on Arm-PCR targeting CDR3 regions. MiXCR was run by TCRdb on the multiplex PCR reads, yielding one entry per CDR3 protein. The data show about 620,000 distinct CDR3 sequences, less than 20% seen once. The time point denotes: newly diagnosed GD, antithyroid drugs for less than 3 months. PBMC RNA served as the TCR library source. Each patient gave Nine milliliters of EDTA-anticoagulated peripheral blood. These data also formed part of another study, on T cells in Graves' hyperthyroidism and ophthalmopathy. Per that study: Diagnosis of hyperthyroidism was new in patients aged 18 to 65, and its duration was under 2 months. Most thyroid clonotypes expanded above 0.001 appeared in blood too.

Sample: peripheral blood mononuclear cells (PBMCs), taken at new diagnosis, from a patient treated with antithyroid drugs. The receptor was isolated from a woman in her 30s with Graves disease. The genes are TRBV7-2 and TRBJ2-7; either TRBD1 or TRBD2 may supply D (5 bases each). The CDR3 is CASSLASGRVLSYEQYF. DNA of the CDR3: TGTGCCAGCAGCTTAGCGTCAGGGCGGGTTCTGTCCTACGAGCAGTACTTC.